This paragraph reports one T cell receptor (beta chain). The authors' processing: Estimation of nucleated cell counts was performed using reference gene primer amplification. Profiled with immunoSEQ multiplex PCR; TCRdb holds only in-frame clones, not every one. V, J and clone size were drawn from that table, and D and trimming were deduced from the DNA. The sample holds more than 85,000 clones, around 90% seen once. The entry originates in a study of blood T cell repertoires in COVID-19. Looking at the study overall: The analysed material was cDNA or gDNA that came from T cells, B-cell-depleted T cells, or PBMCs.

V lost 3 bases, J lost 4 bases, and 9 bases lay in between. The V gene's germline CDR1 is SQVTM and CDR2 ANQGSEA. The CDR3 consists of 12 residues. The V call is TRBV29-1, the J call TRBJ1-2; D is possibly TRBD1 (5 bases). The sample taken for sequencing was peripheral blood. This clonotype was obtained from a human donor with COVID-19, enrolled during active disease. The donor label of this sample is uncertain. The CDR3 DNA sequence: TGCAGCGTTGACTCCAGGGTCTATGGCTACACCTTC. It yields the protein CSVDSRVYGYTF.